Listed here are 11 T cell receptor beta chains from one sample, sequenced in a study of T cells in Graves' hyperthyroidism and ophthalmopathy. RNA transcripts were the template for amplifying TCR beta CDR3 regions. The HTBI primer set was used in a first-round RT-PCR of the TCR CDR3. TCRdb re-derived calls from the multiplex PCR reads in MiXCR, one entry per CDR3 protein. The table records roughly 300,000 distinct CDR3 sequences, 15% to 20% of them present only once. Sample: blood. Receptors were obtained from a woman aged 45 to 65 with Graves' hyperthyroidism.

The genes are TRBV20-1 and TRBJ2-4, with D perhaps TRBD1 (6 bases). V shed 6 bases and J shed 0 bases, with 12 bases lying between them. This CDR3 is 14 amino acids long. The germline CDR1 and CDR2 sequences are DFQATT and SNEGSKA (reference sequence). The CDR3 is CSARQVLAKNIQYF. The CDR3 DNA follows: TGCAGTGCACGACAGGTCTTAGCCAAAAACATTCAGTACTTC.

The chain carries TRBV7-9 and TRBJ2-7, with D possibly being TRBD1 (5 bases). The germline gives CDR1 SEHNR, CDR2 FQNEAQ (reference sequence). The CDR3 is 15 residues long. Between the trimmed V and J ends, which lost 1 base and 3 bases, there was a span of 13 bases. Here the CDR3 DNA reads TGTGCCAGCAGCTTAGACCAACAGGTGGACTACGAGCAGTACTTC. Amino acids: CASSLDQQVDYEQYF.

This rearrangement joins TRBV9 to TRBJ2-1; 10 bases match TRBD2. The germline CDR1 and CDR2 sequences are SGDLS and YYNGEE. This CDR3 contains 16 residues. Trimming took 4 bases from V and 7 from J; bases not matched to a gene: 11. The CDR3, as DNA: TGTGCCAGCAGCCCCCTTCCTAGCGGGGGTTCTAATGAGCAGTTCTTC. It specifies CASSPLPSGGSNEQFF.

In its sample, this clonotype was seen a few times. V and J are TRBV6-5 and TRBJ1-3; no clear D gene. The CDR3 totals 14 residues. V was pared by 2 bases and J by 0 bases, with 5 bases between. The germline V gene encodes CDR1 MNHEY and CDR2 SVGAGI. CDR3 DNA: TGTGCCAGCAGTTACACGAACTCTGGAAACACCATATATTTT. It is translated as CASSYTNSGNTIYF.

The rearrangement joins TRBV9 to TRBJ1-4, with 7 bases matching TRBD1. V trimming: 0 bases; J trimming: 0 bases; junction bases outside the gene matches: 8. The CDR3 totals 18 residues. The V gene's germline CDR1 is SGDLS and CDR2 YYNGEE. CDR3 protein: CASSVETGTAATNEKLFF. The CDR3 DNA follows: TGTGCCAGCAGCGTAGAGACTGGGACAGCTGCAACTAATGAAAAACTGTTTTTT.

This chain uses TRBV24-1 with TRBJ2-3; the D is unclear. The CDR3 extends over 15 amino acids. Germline assignment: CDR1 KGHDR and CDR2 SFDVKD. The V gene lost 4 bases and the J gene lost 1 base, with 11 bases spanning the gap. The CDR3 DNA sequence: TGTGCCACCAGTGAGTCCAGGCCCGGCACAGATACGCAGTATTTT. This translates into CATSESRPGTDTQYF.

The chain couples TRBV20-1 to TRBJ1-5; 8 bases match TRBD1. This CDR3 contains 14 residues. The ends lost 6 bases at V and 2 bases at J; junction bases unmatched: 6. Germline CDR1 is DFQATT and CDR2 is SNEGSKA (reference sequence). In nucleotides, the CDR3 is TGCAGTGCGGTCGCAGGGGGCGGCAATCAGCCCCAGCATTTT. Its protein product is CSAVAGGGNQPQHF.

The chain joins TRBV4-1 to TRBJ1-2; D gene unclear. Trimming stripped 1 base from V and 7 bases from J, with 13 bases between. The CDR3 consists of 14 residues. Germline V gene data show CDR1 as MGHRA and CDR2 as YSYEKL. The CDR3 sequence: CASSQGGAEFGYTF. The CDR3 DNA is TGCGCCAGCAGCCAAGGAGGCGCGGAGTTTGGCTACACCTTC.

In the case of this clonotype: A much larger clone lies one base from this, so it may be a read error. The rearrangement joins TRBV11-2 to TRBJ2-1; possibly TRBD1 for D (5 bases). Germline loops: CDR1 SGHAT, CDR2 FQNNGV. The CDR3 extends over 15 amino acids. Here the CDR3 reads CASSLAPDKYNERFF. CDR3 coding DNA: TGTGCCAGCAGCTTAGCTCCGGACAAATACAATGAGCGGTTCTTC. Looking up the rest from reference TRBV11-2 and TRBJ2-1 gives the full variable domain: EAGVAQSPRYKIIEKRQSVAFWCNPISGHATLYWYQQILGQGPKLLIQFQNNGVVDDSQLPKDRFSAERLKGVDSTLKIQPAKLEDSAVYLCASSLAPDKYNERFFGPGTRLTVL.

This clonotype was counted only a few times. A read error may produce the germline difference seen at one junction end. The chain joins TRBV11-2 to TRBJ2-3; maybe TRBD2 (5 bases). Per the germline V gene, CDR1 is SGHAT and CDR2 is FQNNGV. The length of the CDR3 is 13 residues. CDR3 in amino acids: CASGLDYTDTQYF. CDR3 in DNA: TGTGCCAGCGGCTTAGACTATACAGATACGCAGTATTTT.

This clonotype was counted ten times or more. The gene calls are TRBV12-3 or TRBV12-4 and TRBJ1-6; D is unresolved. Trimming removed 0 bases from V and 8 bases from J, with 8 bases in between. This CDR3 is built from 14 residues. For the CDR3, the DNA is TGTGCCAGCAGTTTAGCACGGTGGGATTCACCCCTCCACTTT. Translating it yields CASSLARWDSPLHF.